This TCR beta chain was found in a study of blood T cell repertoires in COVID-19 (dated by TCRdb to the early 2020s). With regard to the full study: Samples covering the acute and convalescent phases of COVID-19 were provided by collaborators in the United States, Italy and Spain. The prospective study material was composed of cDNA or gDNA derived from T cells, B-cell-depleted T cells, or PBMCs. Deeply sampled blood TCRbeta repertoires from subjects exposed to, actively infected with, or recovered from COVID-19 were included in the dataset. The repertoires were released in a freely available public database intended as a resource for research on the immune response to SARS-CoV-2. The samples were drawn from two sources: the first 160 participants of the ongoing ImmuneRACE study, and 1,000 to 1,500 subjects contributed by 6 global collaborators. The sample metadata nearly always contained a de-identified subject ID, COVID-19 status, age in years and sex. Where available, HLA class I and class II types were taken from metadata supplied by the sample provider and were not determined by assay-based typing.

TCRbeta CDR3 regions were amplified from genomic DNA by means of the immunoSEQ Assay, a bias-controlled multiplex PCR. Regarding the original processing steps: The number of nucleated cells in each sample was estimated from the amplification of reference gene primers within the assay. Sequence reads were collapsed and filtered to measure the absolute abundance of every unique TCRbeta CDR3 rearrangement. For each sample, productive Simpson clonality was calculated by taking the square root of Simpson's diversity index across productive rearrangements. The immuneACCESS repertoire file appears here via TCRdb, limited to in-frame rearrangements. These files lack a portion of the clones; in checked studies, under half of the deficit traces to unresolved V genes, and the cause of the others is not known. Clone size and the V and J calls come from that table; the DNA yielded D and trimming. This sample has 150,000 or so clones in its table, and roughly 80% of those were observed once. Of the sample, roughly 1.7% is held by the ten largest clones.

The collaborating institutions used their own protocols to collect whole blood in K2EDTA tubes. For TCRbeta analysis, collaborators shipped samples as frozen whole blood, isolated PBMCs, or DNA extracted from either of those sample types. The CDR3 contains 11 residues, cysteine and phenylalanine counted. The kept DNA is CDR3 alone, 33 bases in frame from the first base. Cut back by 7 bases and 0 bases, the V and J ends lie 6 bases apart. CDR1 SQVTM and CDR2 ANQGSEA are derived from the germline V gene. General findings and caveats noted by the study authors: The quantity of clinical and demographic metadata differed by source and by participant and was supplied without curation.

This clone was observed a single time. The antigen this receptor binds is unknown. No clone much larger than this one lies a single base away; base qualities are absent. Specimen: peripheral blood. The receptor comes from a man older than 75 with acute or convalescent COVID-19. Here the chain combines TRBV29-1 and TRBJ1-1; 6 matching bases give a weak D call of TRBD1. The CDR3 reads CSGTVNTEAFF. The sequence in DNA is TGCAGCGGGACAGTGAACACTGAAGCTTTCTTT.